These T cell receptor beta chains were read from a single sample in a study of graft-versus-host responses after intestinal transplantation. TCRdb's table, derived via immunoSEQ multiplex PCR, lists solely in-frame clones and lacks some. The sample consists of about 22,000 clones, 40% to 45% of them appearing once. The source material was alloreactive CD8+ T cells from a mixed lymphocyte reaction culture, sampled before intestinal transplant. The receptors were sampled from a human patient who received an intestinal transplant. Each CDR3 is given with its conserved first and last residue. The D gene is left open where the match is weak. Not every row has a clone size; where given, it reads once, few, many or a size class.

d_gene,j_gene,abundance,v_gene,CDR3aa,CDR3nt
-,TRBJ2-7,few,TRBV6-5,CASSFGDSPYEQYF,TGTGCCAGCAGTTTCGGGGACTCTCCCTACGAGCAGTACTTC
-,TRBJ1-2,-,TRBV7-3,CASSPAGMSDYGYTF,TGTGCCAGCAGCCCCGCAGGGATGTCCGACTATGGCTACACCTTC
-,TRBJ2-1,-,TRBV6-5,CASSYQFTGRFNEQFF,TGTGCCAGCAGTTATCAGTTCACAGGGCGTTTCAATGAGCAGTTCTTC
-,TRBJ2-4,-,TRBV2,CASTIPEGIQYF,TGTGCCAGCACTATACCCGAAGGGATTCAGTACTTC
-,TRBJ1-5,few,TRBV28,CASRLLRGVPNQPQHF,TGTGCCAGCAGACTCCTGAGGGGGGTTCCTAATCAGCCCCAGCATTTT
TRBD1,TRBJ2-7,-,TRBV27,CATRGQGYYEQYF,TGTGCCACCAGGGGACAGGGTTACTACGAGCAGTACTTC
TRBD1,TRBJ1-2,medium-sized,TRBV5-4,CASSLETGAGGYTF,TGTGCCAGCAGCTTGGAGACAGGGGCGGGCGGCTACACCTTC
TRBD2,TRBJ2-2,-,TRBV6-1,CASSWTSSNTGELFF,TGTGCCAGCAGCTGGACTAGCTCGAACACCGGGGAGCTGTTTTTT
-,TRBJ2-1,medium-sized,TRBV5-1,CASSLQEAYNEQFF,TGCGCCAGCAGCTTGCAGGAGGCCTACAATGAGCAGTTCTTC
TRBD2,TRBJ2-7,-,TRBV5-1,CASHKAGLGGYEQYF,TGCGCCAGCCACAAGGCGGGACTAGGGGGTTACGAGCAGTACTTC
-,TRBJ1-2,few,TRBV28,CASSSPPDNNYGYTF,TGTGCCAGCAGTTCCCCCCCGGACAACAACTATGGCTACACCTTC
-,TRBJ2-7,-,TRBV7-2,CASSLEVVIYEQYF,TGTGCCAGCAGCTTAGAAGTGGTCATCTACGAGCAGTACTTC
TRBD2,TRBJ2-7,-,TRBV28,CASRLTGLAGGEQYF,TGTGCCAGCAGGCTGACGGGACTAGCGGGAGGGGAGCAGTACTTC
TRBD2,TRBJ2-5,few,TRBV19,CASSPSGVWETQYF,TGTGCCAGTAGCCCGAGCGGGGTTTGGGAGACCCAGTACTTC
-,TRBJ1-3,few,TRBV7-9,CASSSNQEDTIYF,TGTGCCAGCAGCTCCAATCAGGAAGACACCATATATTTT
-,TRBJ2-1,few,TRBV6-1,CASSSGTYYNEQFF,TGTGCCAGTTCCTCCGGGACATACTACAATGAGCAGTTCTTC
-,TRBJ1-2,-,TRBV5-1,CASSLDRYTNRDLLYGYTF,TGCGCCAGCAGCTTGGACCGGTATACAAACAGGGACCTACTTTATGGCTACACCTTC
TRBD1,TRBJ2-7,few,TRBV27,CASSFGTGPSYEQYF,TGTGCCAGCAGTTTTGGGACAGGGCCCTCCTACGAGCAGTACTTC
-,TRBJ1-3,medium-sized,TRBV19,CASSTVGVISSGNTIYF,TGTGCCAGTAGTACCGTGGGGGTGATCTCCTCTGGAAACACCATATATTTT
TRBD1,TRBJ2-4,-,TRBV9,CASSVGTGGKNIQYF,TGTGCCAGCAGCGTGGGGACAGGGGGAAAAAACATTCAGTACTTC
TRBD1,TRBJ1-2,-,TRBV18,CASSSGTGGRYGYTF,TGTGCCAGCTCGTCCGGGACAGGGGGCCGGTATGGCTACACCTTC
-,TRBJ1-1,few,TRBV4-1,CASSQVWGEGMTEAFF,TGCGCCAGCAGCCAAGTCTGGGGTGAGGGTATGACTGAAGCTTTCTTT
TRBD2,TRBJ2-3,-,TRBV27,CASSSPGLSTDTQYF,TGTGCCAGCAGTTCACCGGGACTAAGCACAGATACGCAGTATTTT
TRBD1,TRBJ2-7,-,TRBV10-2,CASSLDRGREQYF,TGCGCCAGCAGCCTGGACAGGGGGCGAGAGCAGTACTTC
-,TRBJ2-4,-,TRBV27,CASRTWGAKNIQYF,TGTGCCAGCAGGACCTGGGGAGCCAAAAACATTCAGTACTTC
TRBD1,TRBJ1-5,once,TRBV19,CASSIGQGHQPQHF,TGTGCCAGTAGTATCGGACAGGGACATCAGCCCCAGCATTTT
-,TRBJ2-7,-,TRBV29-1,CSVVYTRDRIPREQYF,TGCAGCGTTGTTTATACGCGAGACAGGATACCGAGAGAGCAGTACTTC
-,TRBJ1-5,-,TRBV7-9,CASSPSGTSNQPQHF,TGTGCCAGCAGCCCCTCGGGGACCAGCAATCAGCCCCAGCATTTT
-,TRBJ1-1,-,TRBV29-1,CSVIGVGGAFF,TGCAGCGTAATAGGGGTAGGAGGTGCTTTCTTT
TRBD1,TRBJ1-2,-,TRBV7-8,CASSRDRRSGYTF,TGTGCCAGCAGCCGGGACAGGCGTAGTGGCTACACCTTC
-,TRBJ2-7,-,TRBV6-5,CASSFYAGSYEQYF,TGTGCCAGCAGCTTTTACGCGGGCTCCTACGAGCAGTACTTC
-,TRBJ2-2,-,TRBV2,CASQYLAVNTGELFF,TGTGCCAGCCAATACCTCGCGGTTAACACCGGGGAGCTGTTTTTT
-,TRBJ2-7,few,TRBV4-2,CASSQDFGGHRSYEQYF,TGTGCCAGCAGCCAAGATTTCGGAGGTCACCGTTCCTACGAGCAGTACTTC
TRBD2,TRBJ2-3,-,TRBV18,CASSHGLAVSTDTQYF,TGTGCCAGCTCACACGGACTAGCAGTCAGCACAGATACGCAGTATTTT
-,TRBJ2-7,few,TRBV11-2,CASSFAPPYEQYF,TGTGCCAGCAGCTTTGCCCCTCCCTACGAGCAGTACTTC
-,TRBJ2-2,-,TRBV7-3,CASSALAGELFF,TGTGCCAGCAGCGCGTTAGCCGGGGAGCTGTTTTTT
TRBD2,TRBJ2-7,few,TRBV6-1,CASRDGTSSYEQYF,TGTGCCAGCAGAGATGGGACTAGCTCCTACGAGCAGTACTTC